What follows are 7 T cell receptor beta chains derived from one specimen sequenced in a study of OX40 agonist ivuxolimab in advanced cancers. Repertoires were generated with immunoSEQ multiplex PCR, while TCRdb's copy carries only in-frame clones and drops some. The sample consists of roughly 70,000 clones, around 80% of them appearing once. The sequencing used CD4+ or CD8+ T cells sorted from blood, collected in a trial of the OX40 agonist ivuxolimab. Receptors originate from an adult with an advanced solid tumor such as melanoma, head and neck, liver or kidney cancer.

The V gene is TRBV7-9, the J gene TRBJ2-4, with D hard to call. This CDR3 has 13 residues. Germline V gene sequence: CDR1 SEHNR, CDR2 FQNEAQ (reference sequence). V was shortened by 4 bases and J by 10 bases, with 14 bases between the two germline ends. The CDR3 DNA reads TGTGCCAGCAGCTCCATCGACCGAAGGATTCAGTACTTC. Amino acids: CASSSIDRRIQYF. Full variable domain (outside the CDR3, taken from reference TRBV7-9 and TRBJ2-4): DTGVSQNPRHKITKRGQNVTFRCDPISEHNRLYWYRQTLGQGPEFLTYFQNEAQLEKSRLLSDRFSAERPKGSFSTLEIQRTEQGDSAMYLCASSSIDRRIQYFGAGTRLSVL.

J is TRBJ1-6 and V is TRBV7-9; D is uncertain. Germline V gene lookup returns CDR1 SEHNR and CDR2 FQNEAQ (reference sequence). V was trimmed by 5 bases and J by 11 bases, leaving 19 bases between them. This CDR3 region has 15 residues. The CDR3, as DNA: TGTGCCAGCAGCGCGGACGGACCCCCTCGGACACCCCTCCACTTT. Translation: CASSADGPPRTPLHF.

The CDR3 region is CASSTMFGGGSNEQFF. The CDR3 DNA reads as TGTGCCAGCAGCACGATGTTCGGGGGAGGGAGCAATGAGCAGTTCTTC. The V call is TRBV5-4, the J call TRBJ2-1; 7 positions match TRBD2. There are 16 residues in the CDR3. V was clipped by 4 bases and J by 6 bases; unmatched bases: 13. Germline loops: CDR1 SGHNT, CDR2 YYREEE (reference sequence).

The V and J genes are TRBV7-8 and TRBJ1-5, with D maybe TRBD1 (5 bases). This CDR3 has 13 amino acids. The V and J ends lost 5 bases and 5 bases respectively, with 10 bases between them. Germline CDR1 is SGHVS and CDR2 is FQNEAQ. The CDR3 nucleotides read TGTGCCAGCAGCCCCAGGGTGTATCAGCCCCAGCATTTT. Translated, it gives CASSPRVYQPQHF.

The chain uses TRBV6-4 and TRBJ2-1, with TRBD2 matching 11 bases. Germline assignment: CDR1 MRHNA and CDR2 SNTAGT. The junction had 7 bases not matched to a gene; V was cut back by 2 bases and J by 4 bases. The CDR3 length is 17 residues. CDR3 in amino acids: CASSDRPSGGTYNEQFF. CDR3 nucleotide sequence: TGTGCCAGCAGTGACAGGCCTAGCGGGGGGACTTACAATGAGCAGTTCTTC.

The table lists this clone with a count of one. The chain links TRBV12-5 to TRBJ2-1; the D gene could be TRBD1 or TRBD2 (6 bases each). Germline lookup yields CDR1 LGHNT and CDR2 FRNRAP. This CDR3 region has 16 residues. With 0 bases removed from V and 5 bases from J, the gap between germline ends came to 14 bases. The CDR3, as DNA: TGTGCTAGTGGTTTGGTACGAACGGGGGCAGACAATGAGCAGTTCTTC. Protein sequence: CASGLVRTGADNEQFF.

This chain connects TRBV29-1 to TRBJ2-4, with D unclear. Per the germline V gene, CDR1 is SQVTM and CDR2 is ANQGSEA. CDR3 size: 13 residues. V lost 4 bases and J lost 7, with 14 bases in between. This CDR3 reads CSVGPSPSNIQYF. CDR3 bases: TGCAGCGTTGGGCCCTCGCCCTCTAACATTCAGTACTTC.